This T cell receptor beta chain originates from a study of OX40 agonist ivuxolimab in advanced cancers. V lost 5 bases to trimming and J lost 4 bases; unmatched junction nucleotides: 4. Germline values: CDR1 SGHRS, CDR2 YFSETQ. This CDR3 spans 13 amino acids. Using immunoSEQ multiplex PCR, the repertoire was profiled, and TCRdb retains in-frame clones only, with some absent. The table includes around 100,000 clones, around nine tenths detected once. The TCR comes from an adult with an advanced solid tumor such as melanoma, head and neck, liver or kidney cancer. The V and J genes are TRBV5-1 and TRBJ2-7; the match to TRBD1 covers 9 bases. The sample consisted of CD4+ or CD8+ T cells sorted from blood, taken in a trial of the OX40 agonist ivuxolimab. CDR3 in amino acids: CASSRDRVYEQYF. The CDR3 nucleotides are TGCGCCAGCAGTCGGGACAGGGTGTACGAGCAGTACTTC. The full variable domain, rest sourced from reference TRBV5-1 and TRBJ2-7, is KAGVTQTPRYLIKTRGQQVTLSCSPISGHRSVSWYQQTPGQGLQFLFEYFSETQRNKGNFPGRFSGRQFSNSRSEMNVSTLELGDSALYLCASSRDRVYEQYFGPGTRLTVT.